A selection of T cell receptor beta chains follows, all from one sample in a study of blood T cells in healthy people across ages. In TCRdb, the 5' RACE reads were re-called with MiXCR into one record per CDR3 protein. The sample carries approximately 800,000 distinct CDR3 sequences, 56% recorded once. Sequences were obtained from blood. The receptors here all came from a man aged 40-55 years in good health. Each CDR3 is given with its conserved first and last residue. D genes are given only for firm matches. Not all rows give a size; the values are once, few, many and, for expanded clones, a class.

j_call	clone_size	v_call	d_call	cdr3_nt	cdr3_aa
TRBJ2-7	few	TRBV13	-	TGTGCCAGCAGCTTAGACAGGGCAACCTACGAGCAGTACTTC	CASSLDRATYEQYF
TRBJ2-1	many	TRBV20-1	TRBD2	TGCAGTGCTAGAGAGGCCCGACCTGCGGGGGGGTACAATGAGCAGTTCTTC	CSAREARPAGGYNEQFF
TRBJ2-1	-	TRBV7-2	TRBD2	TGTGCCAGCAGCTTTAGAGGACTAGCGGGGATTTCTACCTACAATGAGCAGTTCTTC	CASSFRGLAGISTYNEQFF
TRBJ1-1	-	TRBV4-1	-	TGCGCCAGCAGCCGAGGGTATGCAGACACTGAAGCTTTCTTT	CASSRGYADTEAFF
TRBJ1-1	-	TRBV16	-	TGTGCCAGCAGCCAATCGACGGTGAACACTGAAGCTTTCTTT	CASSQSTVNTEAFF
TRBJ1-2	once	TRBV7-9	-	TGTGCCAGCAGCTGTCCAGGGCGAGTTAACTATGGCTACACCTTC	CASSCPGRVNYGYTF
TRBJ2-5	-	TRBV7-2	-	TGTGCCAGCAGCCGAGTAGGGACCCAAGAGACCCAGTACTTC	CASSRVGTQETQYF
TRBJ2-5	many	TRBV4-2	-	TGTGCCAGCAGCGAGCAGGGGAAAGAGACCCAGTACTTC	CASSEQGKETQYF
TRBJ1-2	-	TRBV9	-	TGTGCCAGCAGCGAGGGCCCCTACGATGCTAACTATGGCTACACCTTC	CASSEGPYDANYGYTF
TRBJ2-7	-	TRBV6-2/TRBV6-3	TRBD2	TGTGCCAGCGAAAGCGGGAGGGTCTCCTACGAGCAGTACTTC	CASESGRVSYEQYF